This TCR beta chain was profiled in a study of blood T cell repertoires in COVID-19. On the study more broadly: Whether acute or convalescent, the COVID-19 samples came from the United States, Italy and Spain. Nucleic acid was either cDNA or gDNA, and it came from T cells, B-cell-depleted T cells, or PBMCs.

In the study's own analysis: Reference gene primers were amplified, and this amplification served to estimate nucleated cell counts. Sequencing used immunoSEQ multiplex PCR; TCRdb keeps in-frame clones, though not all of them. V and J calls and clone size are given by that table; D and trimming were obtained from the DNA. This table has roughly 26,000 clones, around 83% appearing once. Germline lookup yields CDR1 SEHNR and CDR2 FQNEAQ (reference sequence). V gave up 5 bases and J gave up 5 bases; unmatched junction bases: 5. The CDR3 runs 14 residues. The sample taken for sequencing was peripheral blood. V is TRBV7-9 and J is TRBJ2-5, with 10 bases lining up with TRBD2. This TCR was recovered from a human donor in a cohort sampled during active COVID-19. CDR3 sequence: CASSPGTSEETQYF. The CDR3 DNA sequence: TGTGCCAGCAGCCCGGGGACTAGCGAGGAGACCCAGTACTTC.